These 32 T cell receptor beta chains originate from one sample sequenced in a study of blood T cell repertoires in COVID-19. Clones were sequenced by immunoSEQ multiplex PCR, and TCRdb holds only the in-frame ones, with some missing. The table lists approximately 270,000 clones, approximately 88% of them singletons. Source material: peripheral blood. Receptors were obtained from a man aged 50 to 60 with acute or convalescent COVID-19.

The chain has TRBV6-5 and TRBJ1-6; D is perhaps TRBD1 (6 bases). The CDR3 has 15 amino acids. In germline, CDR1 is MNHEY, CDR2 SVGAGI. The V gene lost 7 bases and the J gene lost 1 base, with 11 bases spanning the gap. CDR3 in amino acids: CASNSGQSYNSPLHF. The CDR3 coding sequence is TGTGCCAGCAATTCCGGACAGTCCTATAATTCACCCCTCCACTTT.

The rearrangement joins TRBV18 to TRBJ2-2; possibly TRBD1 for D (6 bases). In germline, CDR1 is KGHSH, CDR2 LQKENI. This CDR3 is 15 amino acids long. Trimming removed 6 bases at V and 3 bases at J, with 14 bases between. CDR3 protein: CASSLWGQDTGELFF. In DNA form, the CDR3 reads TGTGCCAGCTCCCTGTGGGGGCAGGACACCGGGGAGCTGTTTTTT.

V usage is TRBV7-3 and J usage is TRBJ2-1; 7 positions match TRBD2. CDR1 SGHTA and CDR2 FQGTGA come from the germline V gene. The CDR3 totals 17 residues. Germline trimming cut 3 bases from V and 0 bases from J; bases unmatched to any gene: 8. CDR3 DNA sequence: TGTGCCAGCAGCTTCCTCTCAGCGGGAAGCTCCTACAATGAGCAGTTCTTC. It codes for CASSFLSAGSSYNEQFF. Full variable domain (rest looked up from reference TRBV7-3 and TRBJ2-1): GAGVSQTPSNKVTEKGKYVELRCDPISGHTALYWYRQSLGQGPEFLIYFQGTGAADDSGLPNDRFFAVRPEGSVSTLKIQRTERGDSAVYLCASSFLSAGSSYNEQFFGPGTRLTVL.

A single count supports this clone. CDR3 amino acids: CASSQGQVLNEKLFF. The CDR3 DNA reads TGTGCCAGCAGCCAGGGACAGGTGCTGAATGAAAAACTGTTTTTT. This sequence joins TRBV3-1 (or the pseudogene TRBV3-2) and TRBJ1-4, with 8 bases aligning to TRBD1. Trimming at V came to 3 bases and at J to 5 bases, leaving 5 bases not matched to a gene. The CDR3 runs 15 residues. In germline, CDR1 is LGHDT, CDR2 YNNKEL (reference sequence).

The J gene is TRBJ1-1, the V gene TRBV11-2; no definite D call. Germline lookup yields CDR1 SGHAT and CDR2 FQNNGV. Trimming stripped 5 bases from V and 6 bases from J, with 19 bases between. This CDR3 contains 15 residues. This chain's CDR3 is CASSHGRGTISEAFF. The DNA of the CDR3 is TGTGCCAGCAGCCACGGGCGGGGAACAATCTCTGAAGCTTTCTTT. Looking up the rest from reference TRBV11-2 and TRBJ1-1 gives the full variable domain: EAGVAQSPRYKIIEKRQSVAFWCNPISGHATLYWYQQILGQGPKLLIQFQNNGVVDDSQLPKDRFSAERLKGVDSTLKIQPAKLEDSAVYLCASSHGRGTISEAFFGQGTRLTVV.

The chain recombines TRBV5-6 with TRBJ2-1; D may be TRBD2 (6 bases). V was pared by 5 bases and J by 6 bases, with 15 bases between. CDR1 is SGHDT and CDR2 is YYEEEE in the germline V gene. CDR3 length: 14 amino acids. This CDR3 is CASSWGDPVNEQFF. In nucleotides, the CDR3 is TGTGCCAGCAGTTGGGGGGACCCCGTCAATGAGCAGTTCTTC.

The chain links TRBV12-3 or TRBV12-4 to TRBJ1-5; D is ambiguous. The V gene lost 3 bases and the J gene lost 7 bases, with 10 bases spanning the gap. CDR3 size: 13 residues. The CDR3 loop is CASSFGETQPQHF. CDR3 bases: TGTGCCAGCAGTTTCGGGGAGACCCAGCCCCAGCATTTT.

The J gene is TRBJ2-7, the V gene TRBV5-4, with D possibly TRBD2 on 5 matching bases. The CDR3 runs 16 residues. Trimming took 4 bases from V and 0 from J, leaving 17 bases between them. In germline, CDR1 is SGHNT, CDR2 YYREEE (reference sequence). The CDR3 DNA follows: TGTGCCAGCAGCACCGGTGCGGGTCCAAGCTCCTACGAGCAGTACTTC. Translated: CASSTGAGPSSYEQYF. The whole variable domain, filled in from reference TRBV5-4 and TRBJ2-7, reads ETGVTQSPTHLIKTRGQQVTLRCSSQSGHNTVSWYQQALGQGPQFIFQYYREEENGRGNFPPRFSGLQFPNYSSELNVNALELDDSALYLCASSTGAGPSSYEQYFGPGTRLTVT.

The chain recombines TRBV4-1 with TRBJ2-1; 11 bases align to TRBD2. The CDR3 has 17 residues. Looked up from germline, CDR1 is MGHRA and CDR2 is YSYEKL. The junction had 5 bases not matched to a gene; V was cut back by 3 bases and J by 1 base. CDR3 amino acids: CASSQGRLAGSYNEQFF. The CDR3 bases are TGCGCCAGCAGCCAGGGACGACTAGCGGGGTCCTACAATGAGCAGTTCTTC.

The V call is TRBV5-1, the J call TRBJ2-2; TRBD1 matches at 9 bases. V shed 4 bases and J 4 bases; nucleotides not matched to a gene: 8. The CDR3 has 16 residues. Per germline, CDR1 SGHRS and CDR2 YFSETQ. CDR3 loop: CASSGLTGGRTGELFF. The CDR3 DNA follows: TGCGCCAGCAGCGGGTTGACAGGGGGTCGCACCGGGGAGCTGTTTTTT.

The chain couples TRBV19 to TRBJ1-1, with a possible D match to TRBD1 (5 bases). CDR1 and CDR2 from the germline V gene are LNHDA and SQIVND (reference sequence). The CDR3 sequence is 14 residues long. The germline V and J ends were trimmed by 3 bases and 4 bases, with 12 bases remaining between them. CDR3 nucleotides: TGTGCCAGTAGTATGAGGGACTTGGCCACTGAAGCTTTCTTT. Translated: CASSMRDLATEAFF.

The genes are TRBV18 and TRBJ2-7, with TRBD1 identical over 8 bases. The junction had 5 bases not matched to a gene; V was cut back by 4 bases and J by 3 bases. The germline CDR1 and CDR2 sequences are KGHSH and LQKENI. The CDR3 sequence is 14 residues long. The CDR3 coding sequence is TGTGCCAGCTCACTGAGACAGGGGTTCTACGAGCAGTACTTC. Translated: CASSLRQGFYEQYF.

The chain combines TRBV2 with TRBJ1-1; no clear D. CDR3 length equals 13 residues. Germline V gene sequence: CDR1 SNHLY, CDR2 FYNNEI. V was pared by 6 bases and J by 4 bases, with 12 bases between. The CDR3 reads CASRLSLSTEAFF. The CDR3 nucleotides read TGTGCCAGCAGGTTATCCCTGAGCACTGAAGCTTTCTTT.

CDR3 DNA sequence: TGCGCCAGCGCGACTGGGACAGGGGATGGTTTGGGAAAGTACTTC. It codes for CASATGTGDGLGKYF. This chain links TRBV5-1 with TRBJ2-4, with 10 bases aligning to TRBD1. CDR1 and CDR2 from the germline V gene are SGHRS and YFSETQ. The V segment lost 7 bases and the J segment 14 bases; nucleotides outside the gene matches: 18. This CDR3 comprises 15 residues.

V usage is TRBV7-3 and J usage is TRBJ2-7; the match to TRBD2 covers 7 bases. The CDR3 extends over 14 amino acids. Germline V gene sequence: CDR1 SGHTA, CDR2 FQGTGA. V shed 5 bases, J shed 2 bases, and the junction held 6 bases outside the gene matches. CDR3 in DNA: TGTGCCAGCAGCCCCCAGACTAGCACCTACGAGCAGTACTTC. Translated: CASSPQTSTYEQYF. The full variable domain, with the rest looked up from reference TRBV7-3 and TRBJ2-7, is GAGVSQTPSNKVTEKGKYVELRCDPISGHTALYWYRQSLGQGPEFLIYFQGTGAADDSGLPNDRFFAVRPEGSVSTLKIQRTERGDSAVYLCASSPQTSTYEQYFGPGTRLTVT.

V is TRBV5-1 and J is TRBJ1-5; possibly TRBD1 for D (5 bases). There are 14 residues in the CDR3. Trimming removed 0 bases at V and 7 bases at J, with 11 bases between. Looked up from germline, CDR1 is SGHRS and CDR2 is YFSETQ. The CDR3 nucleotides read TGCGCCAGCAGCTTGGGGGTCGGGGGGCAGCCCCAGCATTTT. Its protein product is CASSLGVGGQPQHF.

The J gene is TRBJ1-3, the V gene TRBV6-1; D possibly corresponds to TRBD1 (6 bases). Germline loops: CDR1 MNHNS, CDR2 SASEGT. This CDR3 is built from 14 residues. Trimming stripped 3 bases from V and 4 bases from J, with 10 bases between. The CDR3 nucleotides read TGTGCCAGCAGTGACGCAGGGGTCGGAAACACCATATATTTT. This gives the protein CASSDAGVGNTIYF.

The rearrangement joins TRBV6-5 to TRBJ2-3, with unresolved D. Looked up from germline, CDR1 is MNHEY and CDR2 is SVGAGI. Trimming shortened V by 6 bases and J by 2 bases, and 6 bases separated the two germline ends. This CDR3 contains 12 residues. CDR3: CASRTDTDTQYF. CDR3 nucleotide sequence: TGTGCCAGCAGAACAGACACAGATACGCAGTATTTT.

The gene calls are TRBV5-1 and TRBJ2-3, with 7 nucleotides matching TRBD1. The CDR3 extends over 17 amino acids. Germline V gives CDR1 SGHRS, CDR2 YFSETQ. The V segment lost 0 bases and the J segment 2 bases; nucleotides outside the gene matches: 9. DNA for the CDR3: TGCGCCAGCAGCTTGGAGGCTACAGGGGCCAACACAGATACGCAGTATTTT. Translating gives CASSLEATGANTDTQYF. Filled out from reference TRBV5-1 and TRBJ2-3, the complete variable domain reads KAGVTQTPRYLIKTRGQQVTLSCSPISGHRSVSWYQQTPGQGLQFLFEYFSETQRNKGNFPGRFSGRQFSNSRSEMNVSTLELGDSALYLCASSLEATGANTDTQYFGPGTRLTVL.

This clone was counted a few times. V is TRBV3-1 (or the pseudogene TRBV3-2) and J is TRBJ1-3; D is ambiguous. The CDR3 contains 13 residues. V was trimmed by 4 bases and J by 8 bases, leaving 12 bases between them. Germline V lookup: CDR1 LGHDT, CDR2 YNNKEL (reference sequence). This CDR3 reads CASSPTPRYTIYF. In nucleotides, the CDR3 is TGTGCCAGCAGCCCCACTCCACGGTACACCATATATTTT.

CDR3: CASSFGRRGTQYF. The CDR3 region has the DNA TGCGCCAGCAGCTTTGGCCGGAGGGGCACGCAGTATTTT. This chain uses TRBV5-1 with TRBJ2-3; maybe TRBD2 (6 bases). Germline values: CDR1 SGHRS, CDR2 YFSETQ. The CDR3 has 13 residues. V shed 2 bases and J shed 9 bases, with 13 bases lying between them. The whole variable domain, remainder taken from reference TRBV5-1 and TRBJ2-3, is KAGVTQTPRYLIKTRGQQVTLSCSPISGHRSVSWYQQTPGQGLQFLFEYFSETQRNKGNFPGRFSGRQFSNSRSEMNVSTLELGDSALYLCASSFGRRGTQYFGPGTRLTVL.

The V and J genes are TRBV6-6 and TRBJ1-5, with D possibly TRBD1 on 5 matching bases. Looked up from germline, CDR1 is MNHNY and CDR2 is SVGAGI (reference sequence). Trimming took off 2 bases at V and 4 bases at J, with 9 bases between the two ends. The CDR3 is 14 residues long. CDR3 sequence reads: CASSYPGTNQPQHF. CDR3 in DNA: TGTGCCAGCAGTTACCCAGGGACTAATCAGCCCCAGCATTTT.

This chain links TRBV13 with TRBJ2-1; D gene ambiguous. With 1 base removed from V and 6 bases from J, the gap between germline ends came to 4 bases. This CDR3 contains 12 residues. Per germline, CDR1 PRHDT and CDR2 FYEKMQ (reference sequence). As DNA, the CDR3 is TGTGCCAGCAGCTTAGTCCGCAATGAGCAGTTCTTC. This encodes CASSLVRNEQFF.

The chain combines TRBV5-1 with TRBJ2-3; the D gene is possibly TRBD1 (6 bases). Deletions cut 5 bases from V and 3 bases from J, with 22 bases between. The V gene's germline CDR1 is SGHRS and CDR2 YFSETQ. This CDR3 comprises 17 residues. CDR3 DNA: TGCGCCAGCAGATCATTCTTCGGGACAAGGGGAACAGATACGCAGTATTTT. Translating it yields CASRSFFGTRGTDTQYF. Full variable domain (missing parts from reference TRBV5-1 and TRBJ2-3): KAGVTQTPRYLIKTRGQQVTLSCSPISGHRSVSWYQQTPGQGLQFLFEYFSETQRNKGNFPGRFSGRQFSNSRSEMNVSTLELGDSALYLCASRSFFGTRGTDTQYFGPGTRLTVL.

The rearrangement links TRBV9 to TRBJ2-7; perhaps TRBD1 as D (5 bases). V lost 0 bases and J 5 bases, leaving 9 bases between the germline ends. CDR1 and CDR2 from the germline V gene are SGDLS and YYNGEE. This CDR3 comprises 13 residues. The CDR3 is CASSVDTRDEQYF. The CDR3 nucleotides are TGTGCCAGCAGCGTAGACACCAGGGACGAGCAGTACTTC. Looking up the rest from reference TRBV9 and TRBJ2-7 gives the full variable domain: DSGVTQTPKHLITATGQRVTLRCSPRSGDLSVYWYQQSLDQGLQFLIQYYNGEERAKGNILERFSAQQFPDLHSELNLSSLELGDSALYFCASSVDTRDEQYFGPGTRLTVT.

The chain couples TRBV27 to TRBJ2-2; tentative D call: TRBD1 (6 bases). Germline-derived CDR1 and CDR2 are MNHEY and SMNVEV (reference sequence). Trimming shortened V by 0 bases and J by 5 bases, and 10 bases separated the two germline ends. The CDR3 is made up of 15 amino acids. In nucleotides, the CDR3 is TGTGCCAGCAGTTTATCAGGCAGGGGAACCGGGGAGCTGTTTTTT. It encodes CASSLSGRGTGELFF.

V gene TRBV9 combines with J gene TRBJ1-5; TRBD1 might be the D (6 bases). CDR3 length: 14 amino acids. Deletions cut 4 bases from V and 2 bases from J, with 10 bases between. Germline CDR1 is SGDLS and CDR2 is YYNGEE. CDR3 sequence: CASSQQGGNQPQHF. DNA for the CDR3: TGTGCCAGCAGCCAACAGGGAGGCAATCAGCCCCAGCATTTT.

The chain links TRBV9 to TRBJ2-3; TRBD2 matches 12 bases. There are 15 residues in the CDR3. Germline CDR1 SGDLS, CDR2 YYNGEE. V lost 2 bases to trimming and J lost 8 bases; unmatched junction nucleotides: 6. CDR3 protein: CASSVGLAGMGTQYF. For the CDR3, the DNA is TGTGCCAGCAGCGTTGGACTAGCGGGGATGGGTACGCAGTATTTT.

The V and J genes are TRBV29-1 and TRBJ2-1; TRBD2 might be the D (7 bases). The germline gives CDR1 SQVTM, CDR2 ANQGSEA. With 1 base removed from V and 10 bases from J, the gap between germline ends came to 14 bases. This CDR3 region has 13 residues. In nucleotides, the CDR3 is TGCAGCGTTGAAGTCGGGGGGCGGTTAGAGCAGTTCTTC. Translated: CSVEVGGRLEQFF.

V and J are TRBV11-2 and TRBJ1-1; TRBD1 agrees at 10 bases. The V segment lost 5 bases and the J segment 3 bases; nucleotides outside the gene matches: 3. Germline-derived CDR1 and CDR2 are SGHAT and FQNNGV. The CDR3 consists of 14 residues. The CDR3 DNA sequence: TGTGCCAGCAGCAAGACAGGGGGCTACACTGAAGCTTTCTTT. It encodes CASSKTGGYTEAFF.

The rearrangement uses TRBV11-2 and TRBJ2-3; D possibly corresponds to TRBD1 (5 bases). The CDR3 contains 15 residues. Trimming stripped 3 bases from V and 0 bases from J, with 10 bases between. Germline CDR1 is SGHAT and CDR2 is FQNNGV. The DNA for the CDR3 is TGTGCCAGCAGCTTTTACAGGATTAGCACAGATACGCAGTATTTT. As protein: CASSFYRISTDTQYF.

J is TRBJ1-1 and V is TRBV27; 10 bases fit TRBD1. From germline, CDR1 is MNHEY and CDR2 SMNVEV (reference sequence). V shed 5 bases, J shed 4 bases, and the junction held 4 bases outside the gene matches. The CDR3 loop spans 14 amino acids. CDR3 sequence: CASSPRTGGTEAFF. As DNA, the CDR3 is TGTGCCAGCAGTCCCCGGACAGGGGGCACTGAAGCTTTCTTT.